The 30 T cell receptor beta chains presented below share a single source sample, sequenced in a study of cytotoxic CD8 clonotypes in ibrutinib-treated CLL. The table came from immunoSEQ multiplex PCR; TCRdb's copy has only in-frame clones and leaves some out. This table holds approximately 150,000 clones, about 88% found once. This sample comprised PBMCs, obtained at disease progression, from a patient treated with ibrutinib. The receptors were gathered from a human donor with chronic lymphocytic leukemia.

The chain carries TRBV7-9 and TRBJ1-2, with TRBD1 matching over 7 bases. Per the germline V gene, CDR1 is SEHNR and CDR2 is FQNEAQ (reference sequence). CDR3 length equals 14 residues. Unmatched junction bases numbered 7, after V lost 5 bases and J lost 4 bases. The CDR3 loop reads CASSPRDRFYGYTF. CDR3 nucleotide sequence: TGTGCCAGCAGCCCTAGGGACAGATTCTATGGCTACACCTTC.

Note on this clone: The junction does not match germline at one end; this may be a read error. J is TRBJ1-2 and V is TRBV6-1; the D is unclear. Germline V gene sequence: CDR1 MNHNS, CDR2 SASEGT. The CDR3 length is 13 residues. The CDR3 DNA follows: TGTGCCAGCAGTGAAGGTTTACTCGGCCGGTCCATTTTC. This sequence encodes CASSEGLLGRSIF.

This chain uses TRBV7-3 with TRBJ2-1; D may match TRBD1 or TRBD2 (5 bases each). Between the trimmed V and J ends, which lost 5 bases and 4 bases, there was a span of 15 bases. This CDR3 has 15 amino acids. Germline V gives CDR1 SGHTA, CDR2 FQGTGA. This CDR3 reads CASSPSLGEYNEQFF. The CDR3 nucleotides are TGTGCCAGCAGCCCTAGCTTGGGGGAATACAATGAGCAGTTCTTC.

This clone occurred once. The chain employs TRBV28 and TRBJ2-6; no clear D gene. The V end was cut by 2 bases, the J end by 2 bases, with 7 bases between. This CDR3 spans 15 amino acids. The germline CDR1 and CDR2 sequences are MDHEN and SYDVKM. CDR3 residues: CASSLTPAGANVLTF. The CDR3 DNA is TGTGCCAGCAGTTTAACACCAGCTGGGGCCAACGTCCTGACTTTC.

The V call is TRBV28, the J call TRBJ1-1, with D perhaps TRBD1 (5 bases). CDR1 and CDR2 (germline): MDHEN, SYDVKM. CDR3 length: 14 amino acids. Trimming removed 3 bases from V and 0 bases from J, with 8 bases in between. The CDR3 nucleotides are TGTGCCAGCAGTTTTTGGGGGATGAACACTGAAGCTTTCTTT. Translating gives CASSFWGMNTEAFF. Full variable domain (rest looked up from reference TRBV28 and TRBJ1-1): DVKVTQSSRYLVKRTGEKVFLECVQDMDHENMFWYRQDPGLGLRLIYFSYDVKMKEKGDIPEGYSVSREKKERFSLILESASTNQTSMYLCASSFWGMNTEAFFGQGTRLTVV.

This clone was counted a few times. The rearrangement joins TRBV5-1 to TRBJ2-5, with 8 bases fitting TRBD2. V was clipped by 4 bases and J by 4 bases; unmatched bases: 9. This CDR3 spans 15 amino acids. Germline loops: CDR1 SGHRS, CDR2 YFSETQ. The CDR3 nucleotides are TGCGCCAGCAGCCCTCAAAAACTAGCGGCAGAGACCCAGTACTTC. It translates to CASSPQKLAAETQYF.

The V call is TRBV11-1, the J call TRBJ2-7; unclear D gene. The CDR3 runs 17 residues. V was clipped by 1 base and J by 6 bases, with 22 bases between them. From germline, CDR1 is SGHAT and CDR2 FQDESV (reference sequence). CDR3 nucleotide sequence: TGTGCCAGCAGCTTAGTGAGGTCGCCTACGGTCTTCTCCGAGCAGTACTTC. Protein product: CASSLVRSPTVFSEQYF.

The chain recombines TRBV18 with TRBJ1-4; tentative D call: TRBD1 (5 bases). This CDR3 spans 13 amino acids. V was trimmed by 0 bases and J by 7 bases, leaving 6 bases between them. Germline lookup yields CDR1 KGHSH and CDR2 LQKENI. For the CDR3, the DNA is TGTGCCAGCTCACCACCCGGGGGTGAAAAACTGTTTTTT. It is translated as CASSPPGGEKLFF.

This clone was recorded once. This sample includes further DNA sequences coding for the same CDR3. The chain has TRBV30 and TRBJ1-2; 9 positions match TRBD1. The CDR3 sequence is 14 residues long. Germline V gene sequence: CDR1 GTSNPN, CDR2 SVGIG (reference sequence). J lost 8 bases, V lost 5 bases, and 12 bases had no gene match. As DNA, the CDR3 is TGTGCCTGGGCTCCGACAGGGGGATTGAGGGGCTACACCTTC. Translation gives CAWAPTGGLRGYTF.

The chain joins TRBV14 to TRBJ1-2; D not certain. Germline V gives CDR1 SGHDN, CDR2 FVKESK. This CDR3 spans 15 amino acids. V was shortened by 0 bases and J by 6 bases, with 14 bases between the two germline ends. CDR3 loop: CASSQEFVQRDGYTF. The CDR3 region has the DNA TGTGCCAGCAGCCAAGAGTTCGTACAGAGGGATGGCTACACCTTC.

This chain joins TRBV11-3 and TRBJ2-7, with D uncertain. V was trimmed by 2 bases and J by 4 bases, leaving 12 bases between them. CDR1 is SGHNT and CDR2 is YENEEA in the germline V gene. The CDR3 runs 14 residues. This CDR3 reads CASSLPLPEYEQYF. In DNA form, the CDR3 reads TGTGCCAGCAGCTTACCCCTCCCAGAATACGAGCAGTACTTC.

CDR3 nucleotides: TGTGCCAGCATGGAACAGGGATACCTAAACTATGGCTACACCTTC. Translated, it gives CASMEQGYLNYGYTF. The J gene is TRBJ1-2, the V gene TRBV6-5; tentative D call: TRBD1 (6 bases). The V end lost 7 bases, the J end lost 2 bases, and 17 bases lay between the germline ends. The CDR3 runs 15 residues. Germline V gives CDR1 MNHEY, CDR2 SVGAGI.

The chain employs TRBV14 and TRBJ2-7; weak D call: TRBD1 (5 bases). The CDR3 spans 15 residues. Trimming left V 0 bases short and J 6 bases short, with 15 bases between. Germline V gene sequence: CDR1 SGHDN, CDR2 FVKESK. This CDR3 reads CASSQEWTRVGEQYF. The CDR3 DNA reads as TGTGCCAGCAGCCAAGAGTGGACACGGGTGGGCGAGCAGTACTTC.

This clone was counted once. The chain combines TRBV30 with TRBJ1-3; D not certain. Trimming removed 1 base at V and 3 bases at J, with 4 bases between. Per the germline V gene, CDR1 is GTSNPN and CDR2 is SVGIG (reference sequence). The CDR3 totals 12 residues. This CDR3 reads CAWSGIGNTIYF. The DNA for the CDR3 is TGTGCCTGGAGTGGTATTGGAAACACCATATATTTT.

The chain carries TRBV7-3 and TRBJ2-3; 8 bases align to TRBD1. V trimming: 7 bases; J trimming: 0 bases; junction bases outside the gene matches: 3. The CDR3 totals 14 residues. Germline V gene lookup returns CDR1 SGHTA and CDR2 FQGTGA. Here the CDR3 reads CASTRGRSTDTQYF. As DNA, the CDR3 is TGTGCCAGCACCAGGGGGCGCAGCACAGATACGCAGTATTTT. Looking up the rest from reference TRBV7-3 and TRBJ2-3 gives the full variable domain: GAGVSQTPSNKVTEKGKYVELRCDPISGHTALYWYRQSLGQGPEFLIYFQGTGAADDSGLPNDRFFAVRPEGSVSTLKIQRTERGDSAVYLCASTRGRSTDTQYFGPGTRLTVL.

The chain uses TRBV7-2 and TRBJ1-3, with D perhaps matching TRBD1 (6 bases). This CDR3 region has 15 residues. Germline V gives CDR1 SGHTA, CDR2 FQGNSA. The V and J ends lost 5 bases and 0 bases respectively, with 11 bases between them. CDR3 protein: CASSVEGGSGNTIYF. CDR3 nucleotide sequence: TGTGCCAGCAGCGTCGAAGGGGGCTCTGGAAACACCATATATTTT.

The chain combines TRBV5-6 with TRBJ2-1, with TRBD1 identical over 8 bases. The CDR3 totals 16 residues. Germline loops: CDR1 SGHDT, CDR2 YYEEEE. The V segment lost 0 bases and the J segment 10 bases; nucleotides outside the gene matches: 12. The DNA for the CDR3 is TGTGCCAGCAGCTTGGTACCAGGGGGCCTCCAATTCGAGCAGTTCTTC. This encodes CASSLVPGGLQFEQFF.

V gene TRBV5-1 combines with J gene TRBJ1-2, with D perhaps TRBD1 (5 bases). The CDR3 is 13 residues long. Between the trimmed V and J ends, which lost 0 bases and 6 bases, there was a span of 9 bases. Looked up from germline, CDR1 is SGHRS and CDR2 is YFSETQ. CDR3 DNA sequence: TGCGCCAGCAGCTTGGAGGGGAGCAATGGCTACACCTTC. Residues: CASSLEGSNGYTF.

This clone appeared once. V is TRBV6-6 and J is TRBJ1-1; a weak D match, TRBD1 (5 bases). With 6 bases removed from V and 7 bases from J, the gap between germline ends came to 15 bases. The CDR3 has 13 amino acids. Germline V gene sequence: CDR1 MNHNY, CDR2 SVGAGI (reference sequence). The CDR3 reads CASSLQRGSEAFF. In DNA form, the CDR3 reads TGTGCCAGCAGCTTACAGCGGGGGAGTGAAGCTTTCTTT.

The chain links TRBV7-2 to TRBJ2-1; D assignment may be TRBD1 or TRBD2 (5 bases each). V was shortened by 3 bases and J by 6 bases, with 15 bases between the two germline ends. The CDR3 consists of 15 residues. Germline V gene sequence: CDR1 SGHTA, CDR2 FQGNSA. CDR3 DNA sequence: TGTGCCAGCAGCTTGGAGATAACTAGGGGCAATGAGCAGTTCTTC. Translation: CASSLEITRGNEQFF. Full variable domain (missing parts from reference TRBV7-2 and TRBJ2-1): GAGVSQSPSNKVTEKGKDVELRCDPISGHTALYWYRQSLGQGLEFLIYFQGNSAPDKSGLPSDRFSAERTGGSVSTLTIQRTQQEDSAVYLCASSLEITRGNEQFFGPGTRLTVL.

The chain links TRBV2 to TRBJ2-7; no firm D call. This CDR3 is built from 14 residues. Trimming shortened V by 2 bases and J by 1 base, and 9 bases separated the two germline ends. Germline V gives CDR1 SNHLY, CDR2 FYNNEI. For the CDR3, the DNA is TGTGCCAGCAGTGAAATGGCAGCATCCTACGAGCAGTACTTC. Translated: CASSEMAASYEQYF.

This sequence joins TRBV6-5 and TRBJ2-7; TRBD1 might be the D (5 bases). Per the germline V gene, CDR1 is MNHEY and CDR2 is SVGAGI. There are 13 residues in the CDR3. Trimming removed 8 bases from V and 6 bases from J, with 17 bases in between. The CDR3 coding sequence is TGTGCCAGCGGTACCTTAACAGGTATCGAGCAGTACTTC. Translated, it gives CASGTLTGIEQYF.

This chain links TRBV7-7 with TRBJ1-4; possible D gene TRBD1, 5 bases. Germline V CDR1 and CDR2: SSHAT, FNYEAQ (reference sequence). Trimming took 5 bases from V and 0 from J, leaving 10 bases between them. CDR3 length: 15 residues. The CDR3 DNA follows: TGTGCCAGCAGCGACGGACAAGCAACTAATGAAAAACTGTTTTTT. Its translation is CASSDGQATNEKLFF.

The chain recombines TRBV6-1 with TRBJ1-1; TRBD1 matches at 10 bases. Germline V gene sequence: CDR1 MNHNS, CDR2 SASEGT. V was pared by 6 bases and J by 7 bases, with 11 bases of the junction left unmatched. The CDR3 consists of 15 residues. This CDR3 reads CASREDIGTGVEAFF. Here the CDR3 DNA reads TGTGCCAGCAGAGAGGACATTGGGACAGGGGTTGAAGCTTTCTTT.

The chain couples TRBV11-3 to TRBJ2-7, with TRBD1 as a possible D gene (5 bases). The V end lost 8 bases, the J end lost 2 bases, and 16 bases lay between the germline ends. The germline CDR1 and CDR2 sequences are SGHNT and YENEEA. The CDR3 is made up of 14 amino acids. The CDR3 region is CASGPHGQPYEQYF. The CDR3 DNA sequence: TGTGCCAGCGGCCCCCACGGACAACCCTACGAGCAGTACTTC.

As concerns this clone: A read error may account for a junction end that differs from germline. The chain has TRBV7-9 and TRBJ1-2, with 10 bases aligning to TRBD1. CDR3 size: 18 residues. Germline-derived CDR1 and CDR2 are SEHNR and FQNEAQ (reference sequence). Here the CDR3 DNA reads TGTGCCAGCAGCCTAGCGGGGACAGGGGCACCTAGTAACTATGGCTACACCTTC. This translates into CASSLAGTGAPSNYGYTF.

This clone has a handful of counts. V is TRBV30 and J is TRBJ2-7; D unclear. The length of the CDR3 is 12 residues. Per germline, CDR1 GTSNPN and CDR2 SVGIG (reference sequence). V lost 0 bases, J lost 5 bases, and 8 bases lay in between. CDR3 nucleotide sequence: TGTGCCTGGAGTGTAACAGCCCACGAGCAGTACTTC. Translated, it gives CAWSVTAHEQYF.

The rearrangement uses TRBV28 and TRBJ2-5, with a possible D match to TRBD1 (6 bases). The CDR3 extends over 17 amino acids. V lost 3 bases to trimming and J lost 4 bases, with 21 bases between them. From germline, CDR1 is MDHEN and CDR2 SYDVKM. CDR3 in DNA: TGTGCCAGCAGTTTCGCTTTAGGGCCAGGGGTGGGAGAGACCCAGTACTTC. This encodes CASSFALGPGVGETQYF.

The chain carries TRBV11-1 and TRBJ2-3, with TRBD1 as a possible D gene (5 bases). Trimming removed 1 base at V and 2 bases at J, with 7 bases between. Germline V gives CDR1 SGHAT, CDR2 FQDESV (reference sequence). CDR3 length: 14 residues. For the CDR3, the DNA is TGTGCCAGCAGCTTAGACAGGTTCACAGATACGCAGTATTTT. The encoded protein is CASSLDRFTDTQYF.

The chain has TRBV6-1 and TRBJ2-7; D is unclear. Trimming pared 7 bases from V and 0 bases from J, leaving 13 bases between. CDR3 length: 14 amino acids. CDR1 and CDR2 (germline): MNHNS, SASEGT. This chain's CDR3 is CASILTRSSYEQYF. CDR3 bases: TGTGCCAGCATTCTCACCAGGAGCTCCTACGAGCAGTACTTC.